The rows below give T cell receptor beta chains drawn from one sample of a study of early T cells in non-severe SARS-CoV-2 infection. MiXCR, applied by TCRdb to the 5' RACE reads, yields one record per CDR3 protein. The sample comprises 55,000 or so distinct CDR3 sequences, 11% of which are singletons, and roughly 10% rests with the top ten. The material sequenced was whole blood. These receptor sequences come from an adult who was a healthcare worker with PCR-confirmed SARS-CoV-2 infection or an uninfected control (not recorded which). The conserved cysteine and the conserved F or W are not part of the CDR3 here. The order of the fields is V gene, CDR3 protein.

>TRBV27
ASSPPDHQYNEQF
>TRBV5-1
ASSLDEGPLYSPLH
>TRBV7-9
ASAIGRGQEKLF
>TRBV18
ASSLGLAGDGDIQY
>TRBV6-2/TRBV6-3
ASSGTGNSPLH
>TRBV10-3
AISESDRYEQY
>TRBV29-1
SVGTGGGWNVLT
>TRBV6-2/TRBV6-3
ASSSGQGADTQY
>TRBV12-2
ASRLEREGTEAF
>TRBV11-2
ASLPFGITEAF
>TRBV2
ASYGTGVTEAF
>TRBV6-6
ASSYSKVPEPNYGYT
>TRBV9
ASSVAPGTGPYEQY
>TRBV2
ASRTSINNEQF
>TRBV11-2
ASSLDSVGEAF
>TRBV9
ASSVVGTSSNEQF
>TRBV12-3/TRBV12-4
ASSFGTDYNEQF
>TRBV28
ASDRQDNSPLH
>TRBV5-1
ASGRGGTNEKLF
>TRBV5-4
ASSSRTAVADTQY
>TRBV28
ASSRSREQF
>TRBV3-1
ASSQGTDNYGYT
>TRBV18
ASSPEGGPSHGEQF
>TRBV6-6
ASSRDRPTEAF
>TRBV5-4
ASSLGYSKETQY
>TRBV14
ASSRFTTGFWY
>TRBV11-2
ASSFSGYGNTEAF
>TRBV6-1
ASSEAIGTQY
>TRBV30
ACSGTVGTEAF
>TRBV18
ASSPGQGGTDTQY
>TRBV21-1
ASSNDTQY
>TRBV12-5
ASGSQGGTISYEQY
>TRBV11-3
ASSAWTSTGAGNEQF
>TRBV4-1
ASSQDEGNTQY
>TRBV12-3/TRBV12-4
ASSVPYEAF
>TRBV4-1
ASSQAQGQAIYGYT
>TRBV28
ASKTGGSRKNTEAF
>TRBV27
ASSTNRDAYEQY
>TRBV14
ASSPGAGFGTDTQY
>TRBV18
ASSPDGPSYNSPLH
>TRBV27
ASSPRDPRSYNSPLH
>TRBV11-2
ASSFRRRNTEAF
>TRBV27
ASSLSSRQPPGSYNEQF
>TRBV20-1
SASGGAGRSTDTQY
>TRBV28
ASLRSGSPAYEQY
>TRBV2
ASSDGLRGYTKNIQY
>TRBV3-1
ASSPFNQPQH
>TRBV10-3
AISVDPRYGYT
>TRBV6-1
ASSPRDSANSGANVLT
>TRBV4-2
ASSQEPGGAAETQY